The sequence of this T cell receptor (beta chain) was determined in a study of T cell responses to AZD1222 COVID-19 vaccine. Findings and caveats of the study: Following two doses of AZD1222, Spike-specific TCR breadth and depth rose. Clonal diversity was possibly underestimated, and white British individuals and females predominated among donors. Among spike-specific TCRs, nearly half reportedly target unmutated variant regions. Just six people given AZD1222 tested seropositive at baseline.

TCRdb's copy holds only in-frame clones and misses some; the assay was immunoSEQ multiplex PCR. The repertoire holds fewer than 150,000 clones, with 70% to 90% as singletons. In the case of this clone: As yet, its antigen is unknown.

Per germline, CDR1 SNHLY and CDR2 FYNNEI. V lost 8 bases to trimming and J lost 8 bases, with 13 bases between them. This CDR3 comprises 13 residues. The TCR sequence derives from an adult who received the AZD1222 COVID-19 vaccine. The sample here was peripheral blood, taken 28 days after the second AZD1222 dose. The chain recombines TRBV2 with TRBJ1-6; weak D call: TRBD1 (5 bases). CDR3 DNA: TGTGCCAGCTGGCCACGGGGGTATTCACCCCTCCACTTT. It encodes CASWPRGYSPLHF.